This TCR beta chain was observed in a study of T cells in Graves' hyperthyroidism and ophthalmopathy. This clonotype has ten or more counts. The CDR3 sequence is 13 residues long. The germline gives CDR1 SEHNR, CDR2 FQNEAQ (reference sequence). V was clipped by 11 bases and J by 3 bases, with 16 bases between them. RNA transcripts were the template for amplifying TCR beta CDR3 regions. A set of HTBI primers served as the primers for a first-round RT-PCR of the TCR CDR3. Each CDR3 protein gets one entry after TCRdb re-called the multiplex PCR reads with MiXCR. The table shows about 610,000 distinct CDR3 sequences, with roughly 14% occurring only once.

Input material: blood. This receptor was taken from a woman aged 40 to 49 with Graves' ophthalmopathy. V and J are TRBV7-9 and TRBJ2-5; a possible D gene is TRBD2 (5 bases). Here the CDR3 reads CAGGLDSKETQYF. CDR3 DNA: TGTGCCGGCGGCCTGGACTCCAAAGAGACCCAGTACTTC.